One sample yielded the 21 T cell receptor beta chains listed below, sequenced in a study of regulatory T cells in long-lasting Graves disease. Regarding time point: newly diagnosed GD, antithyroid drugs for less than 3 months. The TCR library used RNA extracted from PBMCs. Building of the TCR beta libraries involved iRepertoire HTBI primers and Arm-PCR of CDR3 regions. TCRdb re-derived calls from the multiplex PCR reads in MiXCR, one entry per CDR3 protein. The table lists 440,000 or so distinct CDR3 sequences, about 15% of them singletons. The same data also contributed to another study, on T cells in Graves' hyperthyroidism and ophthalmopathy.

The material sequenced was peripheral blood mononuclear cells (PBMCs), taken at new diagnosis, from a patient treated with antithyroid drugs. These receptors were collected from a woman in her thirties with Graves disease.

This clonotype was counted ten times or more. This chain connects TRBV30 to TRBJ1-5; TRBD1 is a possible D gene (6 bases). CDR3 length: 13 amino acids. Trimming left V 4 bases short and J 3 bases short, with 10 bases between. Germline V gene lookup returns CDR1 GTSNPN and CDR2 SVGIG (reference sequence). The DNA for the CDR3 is TGTGCCTGGACGGACAGCTACAATCAGCCCCAGCATTTT. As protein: CAWTDSYNQPQHF.

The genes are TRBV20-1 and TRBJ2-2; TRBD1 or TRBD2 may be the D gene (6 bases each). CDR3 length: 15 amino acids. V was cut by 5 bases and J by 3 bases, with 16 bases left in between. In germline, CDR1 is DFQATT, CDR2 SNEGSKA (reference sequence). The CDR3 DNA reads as TGCAGTGCTCGACCCGGCCGGGGGCACACCGGGGAGCTGTTTTTT. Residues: CSARPGRGHTGELFF.

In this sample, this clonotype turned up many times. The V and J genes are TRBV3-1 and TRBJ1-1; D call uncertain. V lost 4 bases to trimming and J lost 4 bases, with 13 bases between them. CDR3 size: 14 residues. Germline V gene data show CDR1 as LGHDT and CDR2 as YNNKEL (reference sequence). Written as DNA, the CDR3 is TGTGCCAGCAGCCTTTACCGGAGGAGCACTGAAGCTTTCTTT. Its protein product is CASSLYRRSTEAFF.

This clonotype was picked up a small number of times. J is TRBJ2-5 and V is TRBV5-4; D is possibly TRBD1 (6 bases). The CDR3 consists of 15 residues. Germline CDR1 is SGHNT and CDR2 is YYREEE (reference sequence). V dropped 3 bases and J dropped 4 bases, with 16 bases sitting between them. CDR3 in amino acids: CASSSEGQIRETQYF. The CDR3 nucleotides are TGTGCCAGCAGCTCCGAAGGACAGATACGAGAGACCCAGTACTTC. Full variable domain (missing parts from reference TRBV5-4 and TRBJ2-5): ETGVTQSPTHLIKTRGQQVTLRCSSQSGHNTVSWYQQALGQGPQFIFQYYREEENGRGNFPPRFSGLQFPNYSSELNVNALELDDSALYLCASSSEGQIRETQYFGPGTRLLVL.

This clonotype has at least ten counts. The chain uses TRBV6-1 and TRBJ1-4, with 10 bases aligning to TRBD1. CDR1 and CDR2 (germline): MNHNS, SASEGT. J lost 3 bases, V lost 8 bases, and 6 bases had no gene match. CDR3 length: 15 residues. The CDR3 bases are TGTGCCAGCGCCGGGACAGGGGCTGCTAATGAAAAACTGTTTTTT. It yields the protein CASAGTGAANEKLFF.

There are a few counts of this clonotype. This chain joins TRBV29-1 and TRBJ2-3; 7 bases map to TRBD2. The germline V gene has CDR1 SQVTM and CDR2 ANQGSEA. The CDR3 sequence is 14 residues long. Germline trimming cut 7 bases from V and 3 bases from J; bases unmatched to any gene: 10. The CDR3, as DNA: TGCAGCGCACTCTCGGGACTAACAACAGATACGCAGTATTTT. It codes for CSALSGLTTDTQYF.

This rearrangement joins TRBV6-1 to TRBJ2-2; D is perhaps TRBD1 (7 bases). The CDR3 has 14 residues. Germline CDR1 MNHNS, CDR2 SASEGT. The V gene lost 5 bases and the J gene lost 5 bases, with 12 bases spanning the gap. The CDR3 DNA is TGTGCCAGCAGTAATGCAGGGGGGACCGGGGAGCTGTTTTTT. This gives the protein CASSNAGGTGELFF.

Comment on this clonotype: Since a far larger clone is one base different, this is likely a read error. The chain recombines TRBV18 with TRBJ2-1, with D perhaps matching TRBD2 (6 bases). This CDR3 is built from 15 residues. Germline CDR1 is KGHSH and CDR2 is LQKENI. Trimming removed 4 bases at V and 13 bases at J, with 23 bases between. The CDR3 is CASSHIDGTGETQFF. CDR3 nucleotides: TGTGCCAGCTCACACATTGACGGTACGGGGGAGACCCAGTTCTTC.

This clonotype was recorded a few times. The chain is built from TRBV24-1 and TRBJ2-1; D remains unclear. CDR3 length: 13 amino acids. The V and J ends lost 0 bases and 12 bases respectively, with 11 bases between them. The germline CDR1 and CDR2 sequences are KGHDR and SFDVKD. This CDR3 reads CATSDLAGGWQFF. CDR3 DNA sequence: TGTGCCACCAGTGATTTGGCCGGTGGGTGGCAGTTCTTC.

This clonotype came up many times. The CDR3 DNA sequence: TGTGCCAGCAGCCGAGGGAGGGGCCCCTACGAGCAGTACTTC. It yields the protein CASSRGRGPYEQYF. The rearrangement links TRBV5-8 to TRBJ2-7; 7 bases map to TRBD2. Germline assignment: CDR1 SGHTS and CDR2 YDEGEE. Unmatched junction bases numbered 6, after V lost 4 bases and J lost 2 bases. The CDR3 loop spans 14 amino acids.

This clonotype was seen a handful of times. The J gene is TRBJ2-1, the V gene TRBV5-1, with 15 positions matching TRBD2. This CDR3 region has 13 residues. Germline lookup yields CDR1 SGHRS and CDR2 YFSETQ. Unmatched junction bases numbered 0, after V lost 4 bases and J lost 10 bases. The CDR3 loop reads CASSGLAGGEQFF. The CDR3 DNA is TGCGCCAGCAGCGGACTAGCGGGAGGGGAGCAGTTCTTC.

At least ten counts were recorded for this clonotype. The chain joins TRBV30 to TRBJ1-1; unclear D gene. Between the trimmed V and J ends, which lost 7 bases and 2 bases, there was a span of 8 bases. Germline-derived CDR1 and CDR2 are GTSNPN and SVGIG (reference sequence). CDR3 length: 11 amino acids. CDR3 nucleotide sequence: TGTGCCTTCCAGACCAACACTGAAGCTTTCTTT. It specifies CAFQTNTEAFF.

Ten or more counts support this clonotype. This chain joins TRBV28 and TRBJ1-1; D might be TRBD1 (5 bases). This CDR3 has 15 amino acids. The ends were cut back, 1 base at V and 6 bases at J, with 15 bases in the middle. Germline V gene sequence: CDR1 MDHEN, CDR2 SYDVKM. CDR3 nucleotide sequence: TGTGCCAGCAGTTTATACGTCGGGGGTGTGGCTGAAGCTTTCTTT. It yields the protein CASSLYVGGVAEAFF.

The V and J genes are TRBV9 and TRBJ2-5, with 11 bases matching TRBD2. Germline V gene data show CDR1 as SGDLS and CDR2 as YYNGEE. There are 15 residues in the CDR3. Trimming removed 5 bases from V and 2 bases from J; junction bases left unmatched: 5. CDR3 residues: CASRSGTSGQETQYF. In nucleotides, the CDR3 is TGTGCCAGCAGATCGGGGACTAGCGGTCAAGAGACCCAGTACTTC.

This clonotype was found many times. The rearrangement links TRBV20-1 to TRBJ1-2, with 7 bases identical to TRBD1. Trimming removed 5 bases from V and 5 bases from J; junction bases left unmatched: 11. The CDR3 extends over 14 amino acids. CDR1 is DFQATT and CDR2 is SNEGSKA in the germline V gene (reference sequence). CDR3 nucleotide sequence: TGCAGTGCTGCCTCCGGGGGACAGACTTATGGCTACACCTTC. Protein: CSAASGGQTYGYTF.

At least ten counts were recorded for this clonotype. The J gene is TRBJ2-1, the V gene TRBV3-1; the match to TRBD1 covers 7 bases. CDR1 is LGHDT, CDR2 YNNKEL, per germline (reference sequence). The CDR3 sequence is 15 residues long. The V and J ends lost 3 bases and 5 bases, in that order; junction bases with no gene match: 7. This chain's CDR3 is CASSQGQGVDNEQFF. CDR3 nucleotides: TGTGCCAGCAGCCAGGGGCAGGGGGTCGACAATGAGCAGTTCTTC.

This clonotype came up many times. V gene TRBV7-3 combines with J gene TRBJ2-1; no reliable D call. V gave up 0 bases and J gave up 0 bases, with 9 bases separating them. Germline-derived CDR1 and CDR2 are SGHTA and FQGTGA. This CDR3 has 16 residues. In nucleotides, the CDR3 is TGTGCCAGCAGCTTAACCGGCGGAAGCTCCTACAATGAGCAGTTCTTC. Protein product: CASSLTGGSSYNEQFF.

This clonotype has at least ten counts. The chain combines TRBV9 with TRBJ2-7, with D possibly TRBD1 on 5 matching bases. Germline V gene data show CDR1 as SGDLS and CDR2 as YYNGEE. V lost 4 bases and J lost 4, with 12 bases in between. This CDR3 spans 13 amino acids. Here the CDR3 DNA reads TGTGCCAGCAGCCCGCAGGGTCGATACGAGCAGTACTTC. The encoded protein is CASSPQGRYEQYF. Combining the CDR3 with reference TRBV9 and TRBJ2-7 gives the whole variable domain DSGVTQTPKHLITATGQRVTLRCSPRSGDLSVYWYQQSLDQGLQFLIQYYNGEERAKGNILERFSAQQFPDLHSELNLSSLELGDSALYFCASSPQGRYEQYFGPGTRLTVT.

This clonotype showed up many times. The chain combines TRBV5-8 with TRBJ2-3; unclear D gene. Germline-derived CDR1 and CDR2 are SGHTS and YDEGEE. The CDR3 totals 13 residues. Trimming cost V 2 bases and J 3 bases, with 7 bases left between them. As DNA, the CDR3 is TGTGCCAGCAGCTTAGCGCAGACAGATACGCAGTATTTT. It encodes CASSLAQTDTQYF.

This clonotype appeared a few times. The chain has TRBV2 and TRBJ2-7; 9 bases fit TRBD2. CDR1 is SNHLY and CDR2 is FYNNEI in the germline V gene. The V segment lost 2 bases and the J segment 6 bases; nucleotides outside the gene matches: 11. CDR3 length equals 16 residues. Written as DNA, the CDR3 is TGTGCCAGCAGTGAAAGGGGGGTAGCGGGAGCCCCCGAGCAGTACTTC. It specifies CASSERGVAGAPEQYF.

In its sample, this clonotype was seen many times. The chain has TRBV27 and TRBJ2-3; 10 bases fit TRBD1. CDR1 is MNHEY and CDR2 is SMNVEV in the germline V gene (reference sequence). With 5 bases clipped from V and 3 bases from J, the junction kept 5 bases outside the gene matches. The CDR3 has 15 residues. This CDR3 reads CASSPGQGMTDTQYF. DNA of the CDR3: TGTGCCAGCAGTCCGGGACAGGGGATGACAGATACGCAGTATTTT.